This T cell receptor (beta chain) was identified in a study of blood T cell repertoires in COVID-19 (dated by TCRdb to 2020 to 2021). About the study as a whole: Samples covering the acute and convalescent phases of COVID-19 were provided by collaborators in the United States, Italy and Spain. The material from the prospective study consisted of cDNA or gDNA derived from T cells, B-cell-depleted T cells, or PBMCs. Deeply sampled blood TCRbeta repertoires from subjects exposed to, actively infected with, or recovered from COVID-19 were included in the dataset. A freely available public database, intended as a resource for researchers studying the immune response to SARS-CoV-2, is where the repertoires were released. Samples were obtained from the ongoing ImmuneRACE study (first 160 participants) and from 950 to 1,500 subjects provided by 6 global collaborators. A de-identified subject ID, COVID-19 status, age in years and sex were almost always included in the sample metadata. Where available, HLA class I and class II types were taken from metadata supplied by the sample provider and were not determined by assay-based typing.

Participants in the prospective study were aged roughly 18 to 100 years, lived in about two dozen United States geographic areas, and enrolled through a virtual design. In the prospective study, cohorts were assigned on the basis of participant-reported clinical history obtained from a screening survey and a study questionnaire. In the prospective study, whole blood, serum and a nasopharyngeal or oropharyngeal swab were collected from each participant by mobile phlebotomists. Additional blood draws and questionnaires over a roughly two-month period could optionally be provided by prospective study participants. Prospective study blood samples were shipped either frozen or at room temperature before DNA extraction. TCRbeta CDR3 regions were amplified from genomic DNA by means of the immunoSEQ Assay, a bias-controlled multiplex PCR. On the study's bioinformatics: Within the assay, amplification of reference gene primers was used to estimate how many nucleated cells each sample contained. To quantify the absolute abundance of each unique TCRbeta CDR3 rearrangement, sequence reads were collapsed and filtered. For each sample, productive Simpson clonality was calculated as the square root of Simpson's diversity index across productive rearrangements. Not all clones reach the TCRdb copy of this immuneACCESS table, which keeps in-frame sequences only. Checked studies attribute under half of the gap to unresolved V genes and leave the rest unexplained. The DNA was the basis for D and trimming; V, J and clone size are from that table. The sample table contains under 350,000 clones; only one count was recorded for approximately 83% of them. Around 4.4% of the sample is held by the ten biggest clonotypes.

The germline V end is reduced by 3 bases and the J end by 8 bases; junction bases left unmatched: 7. The CDR3 numbers 13 residues from cysteine through phenylalanine. Only CDR3 DNA remains: 39 bases, in frame from the first base. Based on the germline V gene, the CDR1 and CDR2 sequences are SGDLS and YYNGEE. Of note for this clone: Its antigen specificity is not known. It has no much larger one-base neighbor in the sample; base qualities were not kept.

Summary of the overall study and its limitations: The quantity of clinical and demographic metadata differed by source and by participant and was supplied without curation.

The rearrangement combines TRBV9 with TRBJ1-1, and 7 junction bases match TRBD1. The material sequenced was PBMCs or T cells enriched from blood (not recorded which). The sequence derives from a woman aged 40-49 years with acute COVID-19. The DNA sequence follows: TGTGCCAGCAGCGGAGACAGGGCGAGGGAAGCTTTCTTT. It translates to CASSGDRAREAFF.